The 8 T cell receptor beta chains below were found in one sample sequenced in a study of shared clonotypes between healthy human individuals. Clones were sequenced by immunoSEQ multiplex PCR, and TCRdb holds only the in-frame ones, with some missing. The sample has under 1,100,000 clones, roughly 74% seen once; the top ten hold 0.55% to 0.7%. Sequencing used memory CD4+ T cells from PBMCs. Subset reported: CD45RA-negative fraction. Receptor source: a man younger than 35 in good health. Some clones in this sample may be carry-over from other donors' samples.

The CDR3 protein is CASSYLPSVTTDTQYF. The CDR3, as DNA: TGTGCCAGCAGCTACCTGCCTAGCGTTACAACAGATACGCAGTATTTT. V gene TRBV13 combines with J gene TRBJ2-3, with D possibly TRBD2 on 6 matching bases. Germline CDR1 PRHDT, CDR2 FYEKMQ (reference sequence). The CDR3 length is 16 residues. Deletions cut 4 bases from V and 3 bases from J, with 17 bases between.

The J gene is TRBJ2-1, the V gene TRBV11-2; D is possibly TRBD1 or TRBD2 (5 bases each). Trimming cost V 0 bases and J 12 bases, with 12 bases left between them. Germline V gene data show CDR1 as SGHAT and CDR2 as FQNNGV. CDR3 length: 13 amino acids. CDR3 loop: CASSLDQGDGQFF. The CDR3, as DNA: TGTGCCAGCAGCTTAGATCAGGGAGACGGGCAGTTCTTC.

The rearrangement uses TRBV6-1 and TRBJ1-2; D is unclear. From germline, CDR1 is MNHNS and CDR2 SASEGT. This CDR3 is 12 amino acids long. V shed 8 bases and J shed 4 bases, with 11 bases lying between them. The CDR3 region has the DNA TGTGCCAGCGCCCTCCGAGGCTATGGCTACACCTTC. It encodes CASALRGYGYTF.

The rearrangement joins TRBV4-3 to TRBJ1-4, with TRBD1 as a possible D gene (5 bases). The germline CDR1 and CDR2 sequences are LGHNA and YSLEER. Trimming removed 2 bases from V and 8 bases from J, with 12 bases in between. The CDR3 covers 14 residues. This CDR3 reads CASSQNSWGEKLFF. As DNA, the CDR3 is TGCGCCAGCAGCCAAAACAGTTGGGGGGAAAAACTGTTTTTT.

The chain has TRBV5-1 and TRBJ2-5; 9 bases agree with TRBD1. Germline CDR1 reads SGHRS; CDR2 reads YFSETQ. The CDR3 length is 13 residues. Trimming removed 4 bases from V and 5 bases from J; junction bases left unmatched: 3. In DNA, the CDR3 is TGCGCCAGCAGCATGGGACAGGGCGAGACCCAGTACTTC. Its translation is CASSMGQGETQYF.

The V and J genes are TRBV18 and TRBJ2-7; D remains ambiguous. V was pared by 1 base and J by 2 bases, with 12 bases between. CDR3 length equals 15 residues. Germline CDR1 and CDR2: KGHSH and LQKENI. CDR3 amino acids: CASSPLGQSTYEQYF. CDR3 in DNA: TGTGCCAGCTCACCACTAGGTCAGTCAACCTACGAGCAGTACTTC.

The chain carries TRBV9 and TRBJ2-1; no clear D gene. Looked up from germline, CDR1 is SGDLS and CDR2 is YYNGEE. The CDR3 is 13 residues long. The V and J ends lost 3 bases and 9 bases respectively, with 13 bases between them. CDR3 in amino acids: CASSAHMVGEQFF. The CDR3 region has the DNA TGTGCCAGCAGCGCCCATATGGTCGGTGAGCAGTTCTTC.

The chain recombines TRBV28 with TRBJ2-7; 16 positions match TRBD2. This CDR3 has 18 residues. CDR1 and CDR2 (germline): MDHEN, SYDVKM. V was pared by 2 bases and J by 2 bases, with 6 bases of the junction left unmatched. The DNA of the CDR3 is TGTGCCAGCAGTTTACCGGGACTAGCGGGAGGGCCGGCCTACGAGCAGTACTTC. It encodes CASSLPGLAGGPAYEQYF.